This T cell receptor (beta chain) appears in the sequencing data of a study of cytomegalovirus exposure and HLA in healthy donors. Findings of the study overall: HLA alleles were associated with some 17,000 TCR beta sequences in a later analysis at 0.05 false discovery rate. A later analysis showed HLA-associated TCR beta chains outstripping equally common others in clonal expansion.

The CDR3 extends over 15 amino acids. Germline V gives CDR1 SGHVS, CDR2 FQNEAQ. V lost 5 bases and J 0 bases, leaving 14 bases between the germline ends. A word on this clone: As yet, its antigen is unknown.

Use of 60 Vbeta and 13 Jbeta primers characterized the PCR. Some clones are missing from TCRdb's copy, which holds only in-frame ones; the method was immunoSEQ multiplex PCR. Of around 140,000 clones in the sample, just under 85% were seen once. The specimen was PBMCs. The V gene is TRBV7-8, the J gene TRBJ2-7; D perhaps matches TRBD1 (6 bases). The TCR comes from a young man in good health and CMV-seropositive. As DNA, the CDR3 is TGTGCCAGCAGCCTAGGACAGTCCTTCTCCTACGAGCAGTACTTC. This translates into CASSLGQSFSYEQYF.